The rows below give T cell receptor beta chains drawn from one sample of a study of T cells after posttransplantation cyclophosphamide. Generated by immunoSEQ multiplex PCR, the TCRdb table keeps only in-frame clones and is missing some. The data contain more than 50,000 clones, just over 85% of them singletons. Sequencing used PBMCs. The source is a man aged 25 to 40 with a blood cancer, CMV-positive, and with a related stem cell donor. The CDR3 runs from the conserved cysteine through the conserved F or W. A D gene is named only where the DNA matches it firmly. The size field is filled for only some rows; it gives once, few, many or a size class.

j_call	d_call	clone_size	v_call	cdr3_nt	cdr3_aa
TRBJ1-2	TRBD1	-	TRBV5-1	TGCGCCAGCAGCGTGACAGGGGGCGCCCTCTATGGCTACACCTTC	CASSVTGGALYGYTF
TRBJ2-5	-	-	TRBV5-1	TGCGCCAGCAGCTTGGTAGCTAGCCCTGGGACCCAGTACTTC	CASSLVASPGTQYF
TRBJ2-3	-	-	TRBV2	TGTGCCAGCAGTACTGACACAGATACGCAGTATTTT	CASSTDTDTQYF
TRBJ2-7	TRBD1	-	TRBV6-4	TGTGCCAGCAGTGAACGGACAGGGGGTAGCTACGAGCAGTACTTC	CASSERTGGSYEQYF
TRBJ2-1	TRBD2	-	TRBV5-6	TGTGCCAGCAGCACGACTAGCCTTCCCTACAATGAGCAGTTCTTC	CASSTTSLPYNEQFF
TRBJ1-4	-	-	TRBV25-1	TGTGCCAGCACTGCTGCGGGGTTCGAGGAAAAACTGTTTTTT	CASTAAGFEEKLFF
TRBJ1-1	-	-	TRBV5-4	TGTGCCAGCAGCATAGAGAACGGGGACACTGAAGCTTTCTTT	CASSIENGDTEAFF
TRBJ2-6	-	-	TRBV6-5	TGTGCCAGCAGTTACAGCCAGACATCTGGGGCCAACGTCCTGACTTTC	CASSYSQTSGANVLTF
TRBJ2-7	TRBD1	-	TRBV4-3	TGCGCCAGCAGTCCAGGGGGCCGGAGGTGTGAGCAGTACTTC	CASSPGGRRCEQYF
TRBJ2-1	-	few	TRBV5-6	TGTGCCAGCAGCTTGAAGTTCGGTGCTCAGTTCTTC	CASSLKFGAQFF
TRBJ2-5	-	once	TRBV27	TGTGCCAGCATACCGTCCGGACACCCCCAAGAGACCCAGTACTTC	CASIPSGHPQETQYF
TRBJ2-2	-	-	TRBV18	TGTGCCAGCTCACCACCGGTCGGGAGTGGGAACACCGGGGAGCTGTTTTTT	CASSPPVGSGNTGELFF
TRBJ2-1	-	-	TRBV5-6	TGTGCCAGCAGCTTGAGCGGAGGTGGGCACAATGAGCAGTTCTTC	CASSLSGGGHNEQFF
TRBJ1-2	-	-	TRBV19	TGTGCCAGTAGTATCCCCCTTGAGGGGGATGGCTACACCTTC	CASSIPLEGDGYTF
TRBJ2-7	-	few	TRBV25-1	TGTGCCAGCAGTGACAACGAGCAGTACTTC	CASSDNEQYF
TRBJ2-1	TRBD1	-	TRBV27	TGTGCCAGCAGTTTATCGGGAACAGGGGCCTACAATGAGCAGTTCTTC	CASSLSGTGAYNEQFF
TRBJ2-1	-	-	TRBV5-1	TGCGCCAGCAGCTTGGTGCCTGTACAGGGTAACAATGAGCAGTTCTTC	CASSLVPVQGNNEQFF
TRBJ1-2	TRBD1	-	TRBV5-8	TGTGCCAGCAGCTTCGGGGACAGGGCCCCCTATGGCTACACCTTC	CASSFGDRAPYGYTF
TRBJ2-7	TRBD2	-	TRBV7-8	TGTGCCAGCAGCTTAAGCCAGGGGCTAGCGGGAAAGCAGTACTTC	CASSLSQGLAGKQYF
TRBJ1-2	-	-	TRBV6-1	TGTGCCAGCAGTGCAACTGGAGGGGTAGGCTATGGCTACACCTTC	CASSATGGVGYGYTF
TRBJ2-4	-	-	TRBV7-8	TGTGCCAGCAGCTTAGCCTCCGACACATTTCAGTACTTC	CASSLASDTFQYF
TRBJ1-1	-	-	TRBV18	TGTGCCAGCTCACCACAGCGAGAAGTGAACACTGAAGCTTTCTTT	CASSPQREVNTEAFF
TRBJ2-7	TRBD1	-	TRBV7-2	TGTGCCAGCAGCCCTCCAAGGGACGGGTTAGGGGGCGACGAGCAGTACTTC	CASSPPRDGLGGDEQYF
TRBJ2-7	-	-	TRBV7-9	TGTGCCAGCAGCTTCATTCCCCAGACAACCTACGAGCAGTACTTC	CASSFIPQTTYEQYF
TRBJ2-7	-	once	TRBV27	TGTGCCAGCAGTCTTCATTCCGAAGGGAGGCGCTCCTACGAGCAGTACTTC	CASSLHSEGRRSYEQYF
TRBJ1-1	-	-	TRBV14	TGTGCCAGCAGCCTTCAGGAGGACACTGAAGCTTTCTTT	CASSLQEDTEAFF
TRBJ2-7	TRBD2	-	TRBV18	TGTGCCAGCTCACCATCTTTAGCGGGAGAACACGAGCAGTACTTC	CASSPSLAGEHEQYF
TRBJ2-4	-	once	TRBV5-1	TGCGCCAGCAGCTTGGCTTTTATGACAGGTTTATGGTACTTC	CASSLAFMTGLWYF
TRBJ2-1	TRBD2	-	TRBV9	TGTGCCAGCAGCGTAGAGTTGCTAGCGGGAGGGTCCTACAATGAGCAGTTCTTC	CASSVELLAGGSYNEQFF
TRBJ2-5	-	-	TRBV7-9	TGTGCCAGCAGCTTCACGGGGGAAGGGACCCAGTACTTC	CASSFTGEGTQYF
TRBJ2-3	TRBD2	-	TRBV9	TGTGCCAGCAGCGTCGGGGCTAGCGGGAGTGTCGGAACAGATACGCAGTATTTT	CASSVGASGSVGTDTQYF
TRBJ2-1	TRBD2	-	TRBV15	TGTGCCACCAGCAGAGAGCGAGCGGGGGGAACCTACAATGAGCAGTTCTTC	CATSRERAGGTYNEQFF
TRBJ1-5	-	-	TRBV19	TGTGCCAGTAGTATAGTAAGGTCCGCAGGTTATCAGCCCCAGCATTTT	CASSIVRSAGYQPQHF
TRBJ2-7	-	-	TRBV21-1	TGTGCCAGCAGCAAAGGTGTGGAGCGGGAGGGCGGAAACGAGCAGTACTTC	CASSKGVEREGGNEQYF
TRBJ2-1	TRBD2	-	TRBV11-1	TGTGCCAGCAGTTCGCGTGGACTAGCGGGGCGGGATGAGCAGTTCTTC	CASSSRGLAGRDEQFF
TRBJ1-1	-	-	TRBV19	TGTGCCAGTAGTGTCCCTGGGGGACACGTGAACACTGAAGCTTTCTTT	CASSVPGGHVNTEAFF
TRBJ1-1	-	-	TRBV6-4	TGTGCCAGCAGACAGGGTTTGAACACTGAAGCTTTCTTT	CASRQGLNTEAFF
TRBJ2-6	-	-	TRBV15	TGTGCCACCAGCAGAGCCCTGAGGCCAACAGGGGCCAACGTCCTGACTTTC	CATSRALRPTGANVLTF
TRBJ2-6	-	-	TRBV2	TGTGCCAGCAGTGTGAGCTCTGGGGCCAACGTCCTGACTTTC	CASSVSSGANVLTF
TRBJ2-1	TRBD2	-	TRBV4-1	TGCGCCAGCAGCCAAGTCGTTCTCCAGGTGCGGGAGCCTAAGGACAATGAGCAGTTCTTC	CASSQVVLQVREPKDNEQFF
TRBJ2-7	-	-	TRBV29-1	TGCAGCGTTGTTTCCGGGGGCTACGAGCAGTACTTC	CSVVSGGYEQYF
TRBJ1-5	-	-	TRBV19	TGTGCCAGTGCACTTGGAGTGTCCGGGCCCCAGCATTTT	CASALGVSGPQHF
TRBJ2-3	-	-	TRBV7-2	TGTGCCAGCAGGGTGGGAGGCACAGATACGCAGTATTTT	CASRVGGTDTQYF
TRBJ1-1	TRBD1	once	TRBV13	TGTGCCAGCAGCCGGGACAGGGGGCGCATTCGCCCTGAAGCTTTCTTT	CASSRDRGRIRPEAFF
TRBJ1-2	TRBD1	-	TRBV28	TGTGCCAGCAGTCAACCGGGACAGGGTAACTATGGCTACACCTTC	CASSQPGQGNYGYTF
TRBJ2-7	TRBD1	-	TRBV9	TGTGCCAGCAGCGTAGGAGGAGACAGGGGGGACGAGCAGTACTTC	CASSVGGDRGDEQYF
TRBJ2-1	-	-	TRBV5-1	TGCGCCAGCAGCTTGGCCCGGCTAGCTCAAGGTGAGCAGTTCTTC	CASSLARLAQGEQFF
TRBJ2-4	TRBD1	-	TRBV4-3	TGCGCCAGCAGCCAAGTTGGGACAGACAAAAACACTCAGTACTTC	CASSQVGTDKNTQYF
TRBJ1-1	TRBD1	-	TRBV28	TGTGCCAGCAGATCGACAGGGGGCGTCCCTGAAGCTTTCTTT	CASRSTGGVPEAFF